A single sample is the source of the 10 T cell receptor beta chains below, sequenced in a study of T cell repertoires in cytomegalovirus infection. Via MiXCR, TCRdb re-called the reads, giving one row per CDR3 protein. The table has under 150,000 distinct CDR3 sequences, approximately 9.2% seen once; the top ten hold about a tenth. The material sequenced was PBMCs. The receptor set was obtained from a human donor in good health (CMV status not recorded). Some clones in this sample may be carry-over from other donors' samples.

Concerning this clonotype itself: This may come from a read error, since a much larger clone is one base off. This rearrangement joins TRBV6-1 to TRBJ2-1; D not resolved. CDR1 and CDR2 (germline): MNHNS, SASEGT. The CDR3 extends over 11 amino acids. CDR3 sequence: CPSSAGNEQFF. CDR3 bases: TGTCCCAGCAGTGCCGGCAATGAGCAGTTCTTC.

Many counts were recorded for this clonotype. The rearrangement joins TRBV20-1 to TRBJ1-1; 7 nucleotides match TRBD1. CDR1 and CDR2 from the germline V gene are DFQATT and SNEGSKA (reference sequence). V shed 3 bases, J shed 5 bases, and the junction held 15 bases outside the gene matches. The CDR3 runs to 16 residues. CDR3 DNA: TGCAGTGCTAGTAAGGGACAGAGCTTGGGGAATACTGAAGCTTTCTTT. It is translated as CSASKGQSLGNTEAFF.

Concerning this clonotype itself: This may be a read error: a much more frequent sequence differs by one nucleotide. Here the CDR3 omits its conserved ending phenylalanine or tryptophan, so a read error is the likely source. The chain joins TRBV3-1 to TRBJ2-1, with D unclear. The length of the CDR3 is 15 residues. Germline lookup yields CDR1 LGHDT and CDR2 YNNKEL (reference sequence). Trimming took 1 base from V and 0 from J, leaving 7 bases between them. The CDR3 loop reads CASSQVLLSYNEQFV. DNA for the CDR3: TGTGCCAGCAGCCAAGTCCTTCTCTCCTACAATGAGCAGTTCGTC.

This chain links TRBV11-2 with TRBJ2-5, with D possibly TRBD2 on 5 matching bases. The germline CDR1 and CDR2 sequences are SGHAT and FQNNGV. V was clipped by 1 base and J by 5 bases, with 14 bases between them. CDR3 size: 15 residues. The DNA of the CDR3 is TGTGCCAGCAGCTTAGGAAGAGGGCCCCAGGAGACCCAGTACTTC. Translated, it gives CASSLGRGPQETQYF.

In its sample, this clonotype was seen many times. This sequence joins TRBV7-8 and TRBJ2-1, with no clear D. CDR1 is SGHVS, CDR2 FQNEAQ, per germline. V was clipped by 4 bases and J by 0 bases, with 16 bases between them. The CDR3 is 17 residues long. CDR3 region: CASSSFASSSSYNEQFF. DNA of the CDR3: TGTGCCAGCAGCTCCTTTGCCTCCTCCAGCTCCTACAATGAGCAGTTCTTC.

In this sample, this clonotype turned up many times. V gene TRBV28 combines with J gene TRBJ2-7, with D maybe TRBD2 (5 bases). Trimming left V 5 bases short and J 5 bases short, with 13 bases between. The CDR3 runs 13 residues. The V gene's germline CDR1 is MDHEN and CDR2 SYDVKM. CDR3 DNA sequence: TGTGCCAGCAGTCCTAAGCCCGGGGACGAGCAGTACTTC. Its translation is CASSPKPGDEQYF.

In its sample, this clonotype was seen many times. The V and J genes are TRBV2 and TRBJ2-7, with 7 positions matching TRBD1. This CDR3 has 14 residues. Germline CDR1 reads SNHLY; CDR2 reads FYNNEI. V gave up 3 bases and J gave up 2 bases; unmatched junction bases: 4. CDR3 nucleotide sequence: TGTGCCAGCAGTGAGGGGACAGTAGCCTACGAGCAGTACTTC. Encoded protein: CASSEGTVAYEQYF.

This clonotype was observed at least ten times. The chain is built from TRBV20-1 and TRBJ2-5; 9 bases map to TRBD2. Germline loops: CDR1 DFQATT, CDR2 SNEGSKA (reference sequence). The V gene end was trimmed by 6 bases and the J gene end by 4 bases; junction bases not matched to a gene: 12. CDR3 length: 15 amino acids. The CDR3 bases are TGCAGTGCCCGCTCGGGGAGTAGCGGGGGAGAGACCCAGTACTTC. Protein product: CSARSGSSGGETQYF.

The rearrangement joins TRBV30 to TRBJ2-7; a weak D match, TRBD1 (6 bases). The germline V gene has CDR1 GTSNPN and CDR2 SVGIG (reference sequence). This CDR3 is 15 amino acids long. The V end lost 1 base, the J end lost 4 bases, and 17 bases lay between the germline ends. The CDR3 DNA sequence: TGTGCCTGGAGTGAAGGGTACAGGGTATCATACGAGCAGTACTTC. Protein sequence: CAWSEGYRVSYEQYF.

This clonotype was counted ten times or more. The chain uses TRBV12-3 or TRBV12-4 and TRBJ1-2; D unresolved. The V and J ends lost 4 bases and 8 bases respectively, with 14 bases between them. This CDR3 region has 13 residues. The CDR3 region has the DNA TGTGCCAGCAGTTGGGCGGGGTCGTGGGGCTACACCTTC. This encodes CASSWAGSWGYTF.